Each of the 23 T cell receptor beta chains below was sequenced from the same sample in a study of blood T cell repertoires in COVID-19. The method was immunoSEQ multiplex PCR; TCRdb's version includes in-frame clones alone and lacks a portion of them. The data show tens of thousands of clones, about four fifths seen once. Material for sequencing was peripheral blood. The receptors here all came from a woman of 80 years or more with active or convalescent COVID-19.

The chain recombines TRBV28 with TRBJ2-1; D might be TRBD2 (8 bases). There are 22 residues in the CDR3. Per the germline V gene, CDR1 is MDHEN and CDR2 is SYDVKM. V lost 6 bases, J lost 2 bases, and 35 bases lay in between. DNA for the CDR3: TGTGCCAGCAGACCTAGACAGGGTCGGGCGGGAGGTTTCTTAGTAACCTACAATGAGCAGTTCTTC. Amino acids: CASRPRQGRAGGFLVTYNEQFF.

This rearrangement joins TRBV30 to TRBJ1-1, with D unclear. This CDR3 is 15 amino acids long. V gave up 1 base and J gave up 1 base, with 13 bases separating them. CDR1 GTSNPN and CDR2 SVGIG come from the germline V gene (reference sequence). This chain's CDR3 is CAWSASDIRNTEAFF. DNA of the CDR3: TGTGCCTGGAGTGCATCTGACATAAGGAACACTGAAGCTTTCTTT.

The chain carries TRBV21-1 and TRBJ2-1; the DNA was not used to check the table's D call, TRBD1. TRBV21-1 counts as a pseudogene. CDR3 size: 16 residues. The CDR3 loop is CASSKGSRQSYNEQFF. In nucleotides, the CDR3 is TGTGCCAGCAGCAAAGGCAGCAGACAATCCTACAATGAGCAGTTCTTC.

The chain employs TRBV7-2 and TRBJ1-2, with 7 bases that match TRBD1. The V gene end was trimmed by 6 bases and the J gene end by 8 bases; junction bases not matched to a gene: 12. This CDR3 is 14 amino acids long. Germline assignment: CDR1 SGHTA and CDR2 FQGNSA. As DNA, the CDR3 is TGTGCCAGCAGTTACGACAGGGCCTCGGGAGGCTACACCTTC. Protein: CASSYDRASGGYTF.

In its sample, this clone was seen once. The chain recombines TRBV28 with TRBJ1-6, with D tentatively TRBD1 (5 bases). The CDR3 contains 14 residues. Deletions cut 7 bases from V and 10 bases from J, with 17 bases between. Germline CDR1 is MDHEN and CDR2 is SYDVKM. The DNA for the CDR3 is TGTGCCAGCAACGGCAGGGAGGCAGGATCACCCCTCCACTTT. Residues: CASNGREAGSPLHF.

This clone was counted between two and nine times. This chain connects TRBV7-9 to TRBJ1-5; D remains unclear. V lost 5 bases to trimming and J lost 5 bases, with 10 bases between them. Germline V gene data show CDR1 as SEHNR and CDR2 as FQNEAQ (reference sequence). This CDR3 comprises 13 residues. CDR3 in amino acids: CASSPGVDQPQHF. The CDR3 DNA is TGTGCCAGCAGCCCGGGAGTGGATCAGCCCCAGCATTTT.

Here the CDR3 reads CASTRDRGNEKLFF. The DNA for the CDR3 is TGTGCCAGCACCAGGGACAGGGGGAATGAAAAACTGTTTTTT. The J gene is TRBJ1-4, the V gene TRBV6-5; 11 bases are a match to TRBD1. Germline V lookup: CDR1 MNHEY, CDR2 SVGAGI. The CDR3 length is 14 residues. V lost 7 bases, J lost 5 bases, and 3 bases stayed unmatched.

CDR3 residues: CASSVTTGDYGYTF. The CDR3 coding sequence is TGTGCCAGCAGCGTTACTACAGGTGACTATGGCTACACCTTC. The V gene is TRBV9, the J gene TRBJ1-2, with a tentative D call TRBD1 (5 bases). The CDR3 is 14 residues long. Germline V gene sequence: CDR1 SGDLS, CDR2 YYNGEE. The V end was cut by 2 bases, the J end by 3 bases, with 11 bases between.

The CDR3 DNA reads as TGTGCCAGCAGCTTGAAGGGGGGGACTGAAGCTTTCTTT. It codes for CASSLKGGTEAFF. This chain uses TRBV7-9 with TRBJ1-1; TRBD1 might be the D (6 bases). The V and J ends lost 3 bases and 5 bases respectively, with 10 bases between them. The CDR3 sequence is 13 residues long. CDR1 is SEHNR, CDR2 FQNEAQ, per germline (reference sequence).

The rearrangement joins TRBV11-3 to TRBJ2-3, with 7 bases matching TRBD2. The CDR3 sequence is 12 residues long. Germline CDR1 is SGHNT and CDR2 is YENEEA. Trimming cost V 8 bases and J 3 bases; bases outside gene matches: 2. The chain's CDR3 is CASGRDTDTQYF. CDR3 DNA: TGTGCCAGCGGGAGGGATACAGATACGCAGTATTTT.

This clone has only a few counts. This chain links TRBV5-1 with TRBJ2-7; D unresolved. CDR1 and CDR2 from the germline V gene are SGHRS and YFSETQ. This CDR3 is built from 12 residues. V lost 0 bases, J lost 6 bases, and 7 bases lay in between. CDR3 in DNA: TGCGCCAGCAGCTTGGACAGAAGCGAGCAGTACTTC. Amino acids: CASSLDRSEQYF. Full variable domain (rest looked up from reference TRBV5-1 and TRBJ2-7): KAGVTQTPRYLIKTRGQQVTLSCSPISGHRSVSWYQQTPGQGLQFLFEYFSETQRNKGNFPGRFSGRQFSNSRSEMNVSTLELGDSALYLCASSLDRSEQYFGPGTRLTVT.

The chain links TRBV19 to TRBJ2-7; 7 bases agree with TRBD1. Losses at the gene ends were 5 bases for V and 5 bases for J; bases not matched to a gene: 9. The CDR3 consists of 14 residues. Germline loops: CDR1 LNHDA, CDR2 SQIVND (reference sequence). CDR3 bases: TGTGCCAGTAGTTCCAGACAGGGTGTGCACGAGCAGTACTTC. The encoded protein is CASSSRQGVHEQYF.

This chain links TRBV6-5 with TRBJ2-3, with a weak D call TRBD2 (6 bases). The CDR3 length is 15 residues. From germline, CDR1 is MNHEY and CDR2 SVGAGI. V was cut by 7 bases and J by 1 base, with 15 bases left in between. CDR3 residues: CASNRTPGGTDTQYF. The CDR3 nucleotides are TGTGCCAGCAATCGAACCCCGGGAGGCACAGATACGCAGTATTTT.

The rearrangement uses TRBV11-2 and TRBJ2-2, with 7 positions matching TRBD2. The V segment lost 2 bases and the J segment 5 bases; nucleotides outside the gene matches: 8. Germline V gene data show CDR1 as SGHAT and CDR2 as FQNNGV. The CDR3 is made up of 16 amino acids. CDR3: CASSLTAGVGTGELFF. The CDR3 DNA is TGTGCCAGCAGCTTAACTGCGGGGGTGGGGACCGGGGAGCTGTTTTTT.

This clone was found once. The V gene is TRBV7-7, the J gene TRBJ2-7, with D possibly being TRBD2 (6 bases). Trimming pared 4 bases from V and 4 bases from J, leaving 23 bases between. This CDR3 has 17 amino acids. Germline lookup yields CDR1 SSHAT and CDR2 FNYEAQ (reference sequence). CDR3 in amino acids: CASSYPGPSGHSYEQYF. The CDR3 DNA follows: TGTGCCAGCAGCTATCCCGGGCCCAGCGGGCATTCTTACGAGCAGTACTTC.

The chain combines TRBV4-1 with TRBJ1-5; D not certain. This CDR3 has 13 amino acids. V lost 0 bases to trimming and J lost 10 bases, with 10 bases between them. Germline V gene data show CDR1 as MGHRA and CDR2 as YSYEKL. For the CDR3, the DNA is TGCGCCAGCAGCCAAGATTCTGGCAGACCCCAGCATTTT. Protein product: CASSQDSGRPQHF.

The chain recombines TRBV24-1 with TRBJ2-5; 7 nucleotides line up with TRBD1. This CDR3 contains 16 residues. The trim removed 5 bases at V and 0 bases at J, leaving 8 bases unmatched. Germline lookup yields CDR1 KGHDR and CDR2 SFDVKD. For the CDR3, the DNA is TGTGCCACCAGTGGCAACAGGGGTGGGTACCAAGAGACCCAGTACTTC. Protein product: CATSGNRGGYQETQYF.

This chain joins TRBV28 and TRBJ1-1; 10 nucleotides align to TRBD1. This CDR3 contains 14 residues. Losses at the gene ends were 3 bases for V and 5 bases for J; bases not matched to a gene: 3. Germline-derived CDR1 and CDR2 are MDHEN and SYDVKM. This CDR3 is CASSFRQGATEAFF. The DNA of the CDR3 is TGTGCCAGCAGTTTTCGACAGGGGGCAACTGAAGCTTTCTTT.

The CDR3 coding sequence is TGTGCCAGCAGTGAGGACAGCAGCTCCTACGAGCAGTACTTC. Its protein product is CASSEDSSSYEQYF. The chain uses TRBV2 and TRBJ2-7; TRBD1 is a possible D gene (6 bases). The CDR3 runs to 14 residues. The ends were cut back, 3 bases at V and 0 bases at J, with 9 bases in the middle. Germline loops: CDR1 SNHLY, CDR2 FYNNEI.

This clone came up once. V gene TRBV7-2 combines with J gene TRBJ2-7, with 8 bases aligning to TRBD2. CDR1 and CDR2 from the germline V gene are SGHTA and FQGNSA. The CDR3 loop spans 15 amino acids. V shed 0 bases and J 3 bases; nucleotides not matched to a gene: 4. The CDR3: CASSLAPGGVYEQYF. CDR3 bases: TGTGCCAGCAGCTTAGCCCCGGGGGGGGTCTACGAGCAGTACTTC.

CDR3 residues: CASSQVGTLFRTDTQYF. CDR3 sequence (DNA): TGCGCCAGCAGCCAAGTAGGGACTCTCTTCCGCACAGATACGCAGTATTTT. The chain carries TRBV4-1 and TRBJ2-3, with a tentative D call TRBD2 (6 bases). Trimming took off 1 base at V and 1 base at J, with 15 bases between the two ends. This CDR3 region has 17 residues. Germline V gene lookup returns CDR1 MGHRA and CDR2 YSYEKL.

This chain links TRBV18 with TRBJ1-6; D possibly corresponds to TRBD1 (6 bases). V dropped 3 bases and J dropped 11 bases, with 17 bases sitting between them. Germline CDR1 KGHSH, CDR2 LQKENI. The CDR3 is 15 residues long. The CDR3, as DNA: TGTGCCAGCTCACCGGACAGAGCCTCCGTACCACCCCTCCACTTT. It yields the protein CASSPDRASVPPLHF.

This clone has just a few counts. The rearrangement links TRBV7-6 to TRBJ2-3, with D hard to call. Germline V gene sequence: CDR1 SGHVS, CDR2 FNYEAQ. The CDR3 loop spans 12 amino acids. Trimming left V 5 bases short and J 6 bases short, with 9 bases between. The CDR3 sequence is CASSRFRDTQYF. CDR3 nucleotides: TGTGCCAGCAGCCGGTTCCGGGATACGCAGTATTTT.